This T cell receptor beta chain comes out of a study of early T cells in non-severe SARS-CoV-2 infection. Study results and limitations: Lookups in VDJdb leaned toward anti-spike CD8 responses and missed private and CD4 specificities.

Regarding this clonotype: Its specificity is unknown.

Unique molecular identifiers were attached to individual cDNA molecules. Via MiXCR, TCRdb re-called the 5' RACE reads, giving one row per CDR3 protein. The top ten hold less than 0.6% of the sample, which has around 82,000 distinct CDR3 sequences, roughly 14% seen once. The CDR3 loop spans 16 amino acids. The V end was cut by 4 bases, the J end by 4 bases, with 17 bases between. Per the germline V gene, CDR1 is SGHAT and CDR2 is FQNNGV. V gene TRBV11-2 combines with J gene TRBJ1-3; the D gene is possibly TRBD1 (6 bases). This receptor was identified in an adult who was a healthcare worker with PCR-confirmed SARS-CoV-2 infection or an uninfected control (not recorded which). The sample was whole blood. Written as DNA, the CDR3 is TGTGCCAGCAGCTCCCGGACAGCCTCCCACGGAAACACCATATATTTT. It is translated as CASSSRTASHGNTIYF.